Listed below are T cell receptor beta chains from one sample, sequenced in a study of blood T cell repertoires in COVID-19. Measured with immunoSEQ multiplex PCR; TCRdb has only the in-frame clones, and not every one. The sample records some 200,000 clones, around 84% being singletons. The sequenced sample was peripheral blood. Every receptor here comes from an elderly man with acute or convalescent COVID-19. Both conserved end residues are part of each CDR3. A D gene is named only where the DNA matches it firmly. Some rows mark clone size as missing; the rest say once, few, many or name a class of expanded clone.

CDR3aa: CATSGQGLTDTQYF
CDR3nt: TGTGCCACCAGTGGGCAGGGCCTCACAGATACGCAGTATTTT
v_gene: TRBV24-1
j_gene: TRBJ2-3
d_gene: NA
abundance: NA

CDR3aa: CASSPRGILAKNIQYF
CDR3nt: TGTGCCAGCAGCCCCCGAGGTATTCTAGCCAAAAACATTCAGTACTTC
v_gene: TRBV7-9
j_gene: TRBJ2-4
d_gene: NA
abundance: NA

CDR3aa: CASSPTGQTDYGYTF
CDR3nt: TGTGCCAGCTCACCAACAGGACAGACAGATTATGGCTACACCTTC
v_gene: TRBV18
j_gene: TRBJ1-2
d_gene: NA
abundance: NA

CDR3aa: CASSQSTGGDTIYF
CDR3nt: TGTGCCAGCAGCCAATCAACAGGTGGAGACACCATATATTTT
v_gene: TRBV16
j_gene: TRBJ1-3
d_gene: NA
abundance: NA

CDR3aa: CASSLNLTSIADTQYF
CDR3nt: TGTGCCAGCAGCTTGAACTTGACTAGCATCGCAGATACGCAGTATTTT
v_gene: TRBV5-6
j_gene: TRBJ2-3
d_gene: TRBD2
abundance: NA

CDR3aa: CASSLGFGGGATDTQYF
CDR3nt: TGTGCCAGCAGCTTGGGATTCGGGGGAGGCGCCACAGATACGCAGTATTTT
v_gene: TRBV5-4
j_gene: TRBJ2-3
d_gene: NA
abundance: NA

CDR3aa: CASSYMPGGFQTQYF
CDR3nt: TGTGCCAGCAGTTACATGCCAGGGGGCTTCCAAACGCAGTATTTT
v_gene: TRBV6-2/TRBV6-3
j_gene: TRBJ2-3
d_gene: TRBD1
abundance: NA

CDR3aa: CASSVSATPHEQYF
CDR3nt: TGTGCCAGCAGCGTTAGCGCCACCCCCCACGAGCAGTACTTC
v_gene: TRBV9
j_gene: TRBJ2-7
d_gene: NA
abundance: NA

CDR3aa: CASSMGLAGTEQFF
CDR3nt: TGTGCCAGCAGCATGGGACTAGCGGGAACCGAGCAGTTCTTC
v_gene: TRBV7-2
j_gene: TRBJ2-1
d_gene: TRBD2
abundance: once

CDR3aa: CASSSIAGGGQPQHF
CDR3nt: TGTGCCAGCAGCTCAATCGCAGGGGGCGGTCAGCCCCAGCATTTT
v_gene: TRBV7-2
j_gene: TRBJ1-5
d_gene: TRBD1
abundance: NA

CDR3aa: CASSLLTGTQSAGELFF
CDR3nt: TGTGCCAGCAGCCTACTGACGGGGACACAATCCGCCGGGGAGCTGTTTTTT
v_gene: TRBV5-6
j_gene: TRBJ2-2
d_gene: NA
abundance: NA

CDR3aa: CASSLGGGTGFVGELFF
CDR3nt: TGTGCCAGCAGCTTAGGGGGCGGGACAGGGTTTGTCGGGGAGCTGTTTTTT
v_gene: TRBV7-2
j_gene: TRBJ2-2
d_gene: TRBD1
abundance: NA

CDR3aa: CASSEGGGRPPGTQHF
CDR3nt: TGTGCCAGCAGTGAAGGGGGGGGACGTCCCCCTGGGACCCAGCATTTT
v_gene: TRBV6-1
j_gene: TRBJ1-5
d_gene: NA
abundance: NA

CDR3aa: CASSFGLELHYNEQFF
CDR3nt: TGTGCCAGCAGTTTCGGCTTGGAGCTCCACTACAATGAGCAGTTCTTC
v_gene: TRBV27
j_gene: TRBJ2-1
d_gene: NA
abundance: NA

CDR3aa: CASTSGGRITDTQYF
CDR3nt: TGTGCCAGCACCAGTGGCGGGAGGATCACAGATACGCAGTATTTT
v_gene: TRBV19
j_gene: TRBJ2-3
d_gene: TRBD2
abundance: NA

CDR3aa: CASSYSEDNQPQHF
CDR3nt: TGTGCCAGCAGTTACTCGGAGGACAATCAGCCCCAGCATTTT
v_gene: TRBV6-6
j_gene: TRBJ1-5
d_gene: NA
abundance: few

CDR3aa: CASSRDSQAYEQYF
CDR3nt: TGTGCCAGCTCCCGGGACAGTCAAGCCTACGAGCAGTACTTC
v_gene: TRBV19
j_gene: TRBJ2-7
d_gene: TRBD1
abundance: NA

CDR3aa: CASSIDRLAGVGDTQYF
CDR3nt: TGTGCCAGTAGTATAGATCGTTTGGCGGGAGTCGGGGATACGCAGTATTTT
v_gene: TRBV19
j_gene: TRBJ2-3
d_gene: TRBD2
abundance: NA

CDR3aa: CASSLTGKGTGELFF
CDR3nt: TGCGCCAGCAGCTTGACGGGAAAGGGCACCGGGGAGCTGTTTTTT
v_gene: TRBV5-1
j_gene: TRBJ2-2
d_gene: NA
abundance: NA

CDR3aa: CASSLPGAFSQPQHF
CDR3nt: TGTGCCAGCAGCTTGCCAGGGGCATTTTCTCAGCCCCAGCATTTT
v_gene: TRBV7-2
j_gene: TRBJ1-5
d_gene: NA
abundance: NA

CDR3aa: CASSLTGGTNEKLFF
CDR3nt: TGCGCCAGCAGCTTAACCGGGGGGACTAATGAAAAACTGTTTTTT
v_gene: TRBV5-1
j_gene: TRBJ1-4
d_gene: NA
abundance: once

CDR3aa: CASSESKTHGKQETQYF
CDR3nt: TGCGCCAGCAGTGAGTCGAAAACACACGGGAAGCAAGAGACCCAGTACTTC
v_gene: TRBV10-2
j_gene: TRBJ2-5
d_gene: NA
abundance: NA

CDR3aa: CAWSEEAPRPDTQYF
CDR3nt: TGTGCCTGGAGTGAAGAGGCGCCCCGGCCAGATACGCAGTATTTT
v_gene: TRBV30
j_gene: TRBJ2-3
d_gene: NA
abundance: NA

CDR3aa: CASSQSRGILYEQYF
CDR3nt: TGTGCCAGCAGCCAATCCAGGGGTATTTTGTACGAGCAGTACTTC
v_gene: TRBV16
j_gene: TRBJ2-7
d_gene: NA
abundance: NA

CDR3aa: CASSSSIQGELFF
CDR3nt: TGTGCCAGCAGCTCCTCCATTCAGGGGGAGCTGTTTTTT
v_gene: TRBV7-8
j_gene: TRBJ2-2
d_gene: NA
abundance: NA

CDR3aa: CASSYGGPPGNTIYF
CDR3nt: TGTGCCAGCAGTTACGGGGGCCCTCCTGGAAACACCATATATTTT
v_gene: TRBV6-6
j_gene: TRBJ1-3
d_gene: NA
abundance: once

CDR3aa: CASSPGTASTEAFF
CDR3nt: TGTGCCAGCAGCCCCGGGACAGCGTCCACTGAAGCTTTCTTT
v_gene: TRBV6-5
j_gene: TRBJ1-1
d_gene: TRBD1
abundance: NA

CDR3aa: CASSLPFRGHEQFF
CDR3nt: TGTGCCAGCAGCCTCCCCTTTAGGGGCCATGAGCAGTTCTTC
v_gene: TRBV3-1/TRBV3-2
j_gene: TRBJ2-1
d_gene: NA
abundance: NA

CDR3aa: CASSLGAYGYTF
CDR3nt: TGTGCCAGCAGCTTGGGGGCCTATGGCTACACCTTC
v_gene: TRBV5-8
j_gene: TRBJ1-2
d_gene: NA
abundance: NA

CDR3aa: CASKSPRAGPRDTQYF
CDR3nt: TGTGCCAGTAAGTCCCCGCGAGCAGGGCCTAGAGATACGCAGTATTTT
v_gene: TRBV19
j_gene: TRBJ2-3
d_gene: NA
abundance: NA

CDR3aa: CASSLSLAGVIGELFF
CDR3nt: TGTGCCAGCAGCTTAAGTCTAGCGGGAGTGATCGGGGAGCTGTTTTTT
v_gene: TRBV5-6
j_gene: TRBJ2-2
d_gene: TRBD2
abundance: NA

CDR3aa: CASSLDTSYNSPLHF
CDR3nt: TGTGCCAGCAGCTTGGACACCTCCTATAATTCACCCCTCCACTTT
v_gene: TRBV9
j_gene: TRBJ1-6
d_gene: NA
abundance: NA

CDR3aa: CAISELVNTEAFF
CDR3nt: TGTGCCATCAGTGAGTTAGTGAACACTGAAGCTTTCTTT
v_gene: TRBV10-3
j_gene: TRBJ1-1
d_gene: NA
abundance: few

CDR3aa: CAWISSGSRIGELFF
CDR3nt: TGTGCCTGGATTAGTAGCGGGAGTCGGATCGGGGAGCTGTTTTTT
v_gene: TRBV30
j_gene: TRBJ2-2
d_gene: TRBD2
abundance: NA

CDR3aa: CASRSPGQGARNEQFF
CDR3nt: TGTGCCAGCAGGTCTCCGGGACAGGGGGCGCGGAATGAGCAGTTCTTC
v_gene: TRBV11-2
j_gene: TRBJ2-1
d_gene: TRBD1
abundance: NA

CDR3aa: CASSQDLAVPGELFF
CDR3nt: TGTGCCAGCAGCCAAGACTTGGCGGTGCCCGGGGAGCTGTTTTTT
v_gene: TRBV3-1/TRBV3-2
j_gene: TRBJ2-2
d_gene: NA
abundance: many

CDR3aa: CASSRQGASQPQHF
CDR3nt: TGTGCCAGCAGCCGACAGGGGGCTAGTCAGCCCCAGCATTTT
v_gene: TRBV28
j_gene: TRBJ1-5
d_gene: TRBD1
abundance: NA

CDR3aa: CASSPTRELNTEAFF
CDR3nt: TGTGCCAGCTCACCAACTCGGGAACTTAACACTGAAGCTTTCTTT
v_gene: TRBV18
j_gene: TRBJ1-1
d_gene: NA
abundance: few

CDR3aa: CASSEWGRATGELFF
CDR3nt: TGTGCCAGCAGTGAATGGGGGAGGGCCACCGGGGAGCTGTTTTTT
v_gene: TRBV27
j_gene: TRBJ2-2
d_gene: TRBD2
abundance: NA

CDR3aa: CAIQSGTTGSVNEQFF
CDR3nt: TGTGCCATTCAATCCGGGACTACAGGGTCCGTCAATGAGCAGTTCTTC
v_gene: TRBV10-3
j_gene: TRBJ2-1
d_gene: NA
abundance: NA